Below, 11 T cell receptor beta chains from the same sample are listed, as sequenced in a study of molecular identifiers for immune sequencing clone quantification. TCRdb reanalysed the PCR reads using MiXCR and keeps one entry per CDR3 protein. Seen here are tens of thousands of distinct CDR3 sequences, 15% to 20% observed once, and the top ten hold approximately 1.5%. Material: naive CD8+ T cells from blood, with Jurkat cell RNA spiked in. As for subset: FACS-sorted CD8+CD4-CCR7+CD45RA+ naive T cells. These TCRs come from a human donor in good health. Some libraries in this study had Jurkat cell RNA spiked in.

There are a few counts of this clonotype. The V gene is TRBV7-9, the J gene TRBJ2-3; no clear D gene. The CDR3 is 12 amino acids. Germline CDR1 SEHNR, CDR2 FQNEAQ (reference sequence). V lost 5 bases to trimming and J lost 7 bases, with 10 bases between them. CDR3 nucleotides: TGTGCCAGCAGCCTAATTGTAAATACGCAGTATTTT. It encodes CASSLIVNTQYF.

A note on this clonotype: This sequence may be a read error, since a much larger clone differs from it by one base. The V gene is TRBV30, the J gene TRBJ1-4; D not resolved. The germline V and J ends were trimmed by 3 bases and 7 bases, with 9 bases remaining between them. Germline V gene data show CDR1 as GTSNPN and CDR2 as SVGIG (reference sequence). The CDR3 totals 12 residues. CDR3 loop: CAWSPLSEKLFF. As DNA, the CDR3 is TGTGCCTGGAGCCCGCTTAGTGAAAAACTGTTTTTT.

This clonotype has only a few counts. The CDR3 region is CASSFRFSGEQFF. The CDR3, as DNA: TGTGCCAGCAGTTTTCGGTTTAGCGGGGAGCAGTTCTTC. The chain employs TRBV27 and TRBJ2-1; the match to TRBD2 covers 7 bases. The CDR3 is made up of 13 amino acids. Germline values: CDR1 MNHEY, CDR2 SMNVEV (reference sequence). J gave up 10 bases and V 3 bases, and 6 bases lay outside the gene matches.

This clonotype was recorded many times. The chain recombines TRBV27 with TRBJ2-7, with D possibly being TRBD1 (6 bases). CDR1 MNHEY and CDR2 SMNVEV come from the germline V gene (reference sequence). The CDR3 covers 13 residues. Trimming removed 6 bases at V and 3 bases at J, with 12 bases between. CDR3 in amino acids: CASRRGQYYEQYF. The CDR3 DNA is TGTGCCAGCAGACGAGGACAGTACTACGAGCAGTACTTC.

This clonotype showed up many times. The chain joins TRBV7-9 to TRBJ2-7, with 8 bases that match TRBD2. Germline lookup yields CDR1 SEHNR and CDR2 FQNEAQ (reference sequence). The junction had 3 bases not matched to a gene; V was cut back by 2 bases and J by 6 bases. The CDR3 consists of 13 residues. The CDR3 coding sequence is TGTGCCAGCAGCTTAAGCGGGAGTGCCGAGCAGTACTTC. This translates into CASSLSGSAEQYF.

In this sample, this clonotype turned up a few times. The chain uses TRBV5-6 and TRBJ1-5; D is unclear. The CDR3 has 12 residues. Germline CDR1 reads SGHDT; CDR2 reads YYEEEE. Trimming pared 0 bases from V and 6 bases from J, leaving 4 bases between. Here the CDR3 DNA reads TGTGCCAGCAGCTTGGGCACTCAGCCCCAGCATTTT. Protein product: CASSLGTQPQHF. The whole variable domain, remainder taken from reference TRBV5-6 and TRBJ1-5, is DAGVTQSPTHLIKTRGQQVTLRCSPKSGHDTVSWYQQALGQGPQFIFQYYEEEERQRGNFPDRFSGHQFPNYSSELNVNALLLGDSALYLCASSLGTQPQHFGDGTRLSIL.

On this clonotype: A junction end diverges from the germline sequence, so it may reflect a read error. V gene TRBV3-1 combines with J gene TRBJ2-1; 8 positions match TRBD2. Germline CDR1 is LGHDT and CDR2 is YNNKEL (reference sequence). The CDR3 has 16 residues. Here the CDR3 reads CASSTLAGSSYDEQFF. The CDR3, as DNA: TGTGCCAGCAGCACCCTAGCGGGCAGCTCCTACGATGAGCAGTTCTTC.

This clonotype was recorded only once. The chain links TRBV30 to TRBJ2-1; 10 nucleotides match TRBD2. V trimming: 2 bases; J trimming: 8 bases; junction bases outside the gene matches: 3. Germline V gene lookup returns CDR1 GTSNPN and CDR2 SVGIG (reference sequence). CDR3 length: 13 residues. The CDR3 loop reads CAWSIAGGDEQFF. The CDR3 DNA sequence: TGTGCCTGGAGTATAGCGGGAGGCGATGAGCAGTTCTTC. The whole variable domain, remainder taken from reference TRBV30 and TRBJ2-1, is SQTIHQWPATLVQPVGSPLSLECTVEGTSNPNLYWYRQAAGRGLQLLFYSVGIGQISSEVPQNLSASRPQDRQFILSSKKLLLSDSGFYLCAWSIAGGDEQFFGPGTRLTVL.

Worth noting for this clonotype: With a much larger clone just one base away, this may be a read error. The chain joins TRBV4-2 to TRBJ2-7; 9 bases match TRBD2. The trim removed 4 bases at V and 5 bases at J, leaving 3 bases unmatched. This CDR3 comprises 13 residues. Germline V gene sequence: CDR1 LGHNA, CDR2 YNFKEQ. DNA of the CDR3: TGTGCCAGCAGCCCTAGCGGGATCCACGAGCAGTACTTC. This gives the protein CASSPSGIHEQYF.

This clonotype showed up just a few times. The chain carries TRBV29-1 and TRBJ1-2; D gene uncertain. CDR1 SQVTM and CDR2 ANQGSEA come from the germline V gene. Trimming stripped 4 bases from V and 4 bases from J, with 16 bases between. This CDR3 has 14 amino acids. The CDR3 loop reads CSVGDFGVAYGYTF. The CDR3 DNA reads as TGCAGCGTTGGGGATTTCGGGGTGGCCTATGGCTACACCTTC.

A word on this clonotype: A much larger clone lies a single base off, so this may be a read error. The rearrangement uses TRBV7-6 and TRBJ2-1; D remains unclear. Germline V lookup: CDR1 SGHVS, CDR2 FNYEAQ. CDR3 length equals 15 residues. For the CDR3, the DNA is TGTGCCGGCAGCTGGAGAACGGATGGGTACAATGAGCAGTTCTTC. It specifies CAGSWRTDGYNEQFF. Full variable domain (missing parts from reference TRBV7-6 and TRBJ2-1): GAGVSQSPRYKVTKRGQDVALRCDPISGHVSLYWYRQALGQGPEFLTYFNYEAQQDKSGLPNDRFSAERPEGSISTLTIQRTEQRDSAMYRCAGSWRTDGYNEQFFGPGTRLTVL.